This entry lists 26 T cell receptor beta chains sequenced from one sample in a study of persistence of HIV-infected CD4 T cells. The stimulus was lysate of CMV-infected fibroblasts, about 10 ug/mL. Sorted nonresponding memory CD4+ T cells were CD40L-negative, CD69-negative, CD45RO-high. The immunoSEQ assay was version 4, run in survey mode. The data were produced by immunoSEQ multiplex PCR, yet TCRdb's version contains in-frame clones alone and is incomplete. Of 35,000 to 45,000 clones listed, approximately 80% are singletons. Their specific antigens are unknown. This sample comprised CD4+ T cells sorted from PBMCs after approximately 19-hour stimulation, obtained from a patient who received antiretroviral therapy. The receptors come from an adult man with HIV who was CMV-seropositive.

The chain has TRBV19 and TRBJ1-2; tentative D call: TRBD1 (5 bases). The CDR3 is 14 amino acids. Trimming pared 7 bases from V and 7 bases from J, leaving 19 bases between. Germline CDR1 is LNHDA and CDR2 is SQIVND (reference sequence). CDR3 amino acids: CASTFGGDIAGYTF. Here the CDR3 DNA reads TGTGCCAGTACCTTCGGAGGGGATATAGCTGGCTACACCTTC.

The chain couples TRBV14 to TRBJ1-1; TRBD1 matches 9 bases. J gave up 3 bases and V 4 bases, and 3 bases lay outside the gene matches. Germline V gene data show CDR1 as SGHDN and CDR2 as FVKESK. This CDR3 has 14 residues. CDR3 in DNA: TGTGCCAGCAGCCGGGGACAGGGATACACTGAAGCTTTCTTT. This sequence encodes CASSRGQGYTEAFF.

This clone was seen once. This chain uses TRBV5-4 with TRBJ2-6; D gene unclear. The CDR3 is made up of 15 amino acids. The germline V gene has CDR1 SGHNT and CDR2 YYREEE (reference sequence). Trimming shortened V by 1 base and J by 2 bases, and 7 bases separated the two germline ends. This CDR3 is CASSLRIAGANVLTF. CDR3 nucleotide sequence: TGTGCCAGCAGCTTGCGTATTGCTGGGGCCAACGTCCTGACTTTC.

The chain carries TRBV10-1 and TRBJ1-1; no definite D call. The V end lost 1 base, the J end lost 0 bases, and 9 bases lay between the germline ends. The CDR3 loop spans 15 amino acids. The germline V gene has CDR1 WNHNN and CDR2 SYGVQD (reference sequence). DNA of the CDR3: TGCGCCAGCAGTGAGTACCGGGATTTGAACACTGAAGCTTTCTTT. This translates into CASSEYRDLNTEAFF.

This clone was seen more than once but under ten times. V is TRBV2 and J is TRBJ1-1, with D unclear. This CDR3 spans 15 amino acids. V was pared by 0 bases and J by 1 base, with 9 bases between. Per the germline V gene, CDR1 is SNHLY and CDR2 is FYNNEI. For the CDR3, the DNA is TGTGCCAGCAGTGAAGCTAGGGTCGGGAACACTGAAGCTTTCTTT. This translates into CASSEARVGNTEAFF.

This clone turned up a few times. The rearrangement uses TRBV6-2 or TRBV6-3 and TRBJ1-5; 10 bases line up with TRBD1. CDR1 and CDR2 (germline): MNHEY, SVGEGT. The CDR3 contains 13 residues. V dropped 5 bases and J dropped 5; count of bases not matched to a gene: 0. In DNA, the CDR3 is TGTGCCAGCAGTGACAGGGGGCATCAGCCCCAGCATTTT. It encodes CASSDRGHQPQHF.

The chain joins TRBV2 to TRBJ1-6; no definite D call. The ends were cut back, 4 bases at V and 8 bases at J, with 12 bases in the middle. The CDR3 has 14 residues. Germline-derived CDR1 and CDR2 are SNHLY and FYNNEI. The CDR3 reads CASSGDGRYSPLHF. Here the CDR3 DNA reads TGTGCCAGCAGTGGAGACGGACGATATTCACCCCTCCACTTT.

The rearrangement uses TRBV15 and TRBJ2-1, with D unclear. Germline V gives CDR1 LNHNV, CDR2 YYDKDF (reference sequence). The CDR3 is 12 amino acids. Trimming left V 1 base short and J 5 bases short, with 3 bases between. This CDR3 is CATSRGDNEQFF. The CDR3 coding sequence is TGTGCCACCAGCAGAGGGGACAATGAGCAGTTCTTC.

This rearrangement joins TRBV28 to TRBJ1-1; 7 bases map to TRBD1. V was pared by 7 bases and J by 1 base, with 9 bases of the junction left unmatched. In germline, CDR1 is MDHEN, CDR2 SYDVKM. The CDR3 has 15 amino acids. CDR3 nucleotides: TGTGCCAGCAATACTAGGGGGCCAGCGAACACTGAAGCTTTCTTT. It is translated as CASNTRGPANTEAFF. The full variable domain, completed using reference TRBV28 and TRBJ1-1, is DVKVTQSSRYLVKRTGEKVFLECVQDMDHENMFWYRQDPGLGLRLIYFSYDVKMKEKGDIPEGYSVSREKKERFSLILESASTNQTSMYLCASNTRGPANTEAFFGQGTRLTVV.

This chain joins TRBV5-1 and TRBJ2-7; 7 positions agree with TRBD1. V was pared by 0 bases and J by 12 bases, with 6 bases of the junction left unmatched. The CDR3 runs 12 residues. CDR1 and CDR2 from the germline V gene are SGHRS and YFSETQ. The CDR3 DNA reads TGCGCCAGCAGCTTGGACCAGGGGGTTTGGTACTTC. Amino acid sequence: CASSLDQGVWYF.

The V and J genes are TRBV27 and TRBJ1-6, with TRBD1 matching 7 bases. Germline V gene data show CDR1 as MNHEY and CDR2 as SMNVEV (reference sequence). Trimming cost V 5 bases and J 10 bases; bases outside gene matches: 14. The CDR3 is made up of 16 amino acids. The CDR3 reads CASSLERQGVGSPLHF. The CDR3 coding sequence is TGTGCCAGCAGTCTGGAACGACAGGGAGTAGGCTCACCCCTCCACTTT.

The chain employs TRBV5-4 and TRBJ2-1; TRBD1 agrees at 8 bases. Germline CDR1 and CDR2: SGHNT and YYREEE (reference sequence). Losses at the gene ends were 4 bases for V and 4 bases for J; bases not matched to a gene: 7. This CDR3 spans 15 amino acids. CDR3 loop: CASSHPGQAYNEQFF. The CDR3 region has the DNA TGTGCCAGCAGCCACCCGGGACAGGCTTACAATGAGCAGTTCTTC.

The chain uses TRBV5-1 and TRBJ2-2, with D tentatively TRBD1 (6 bases). Trimming stripped 6 bases from V and 1 base from J, with 7 bases between. The CDR3 consists of 13 residues. Germline lookup yields CDR1 SGHRS and CDR2 YFSETQ. CDR3 coding DNA: TGCGCCAGCATGACAGGGAACACCGGGGAGCTGTTTTTT. Its translation is CASMTGNTGELFF.

In this sample, this clone turned up once. The rearrangement joins TRBV28 to TRBJ1-4; D ambiguous. Trimming shortened V by 4 bases and J by 8 bases, and 11 bases separated the two germline ends. The CDR3 spans 13 residues. CDR1 is MDHEN and CDR2 is SYDVKM in the germline V gene. In DNA, the CDR3 is TGTGCCAGCAGTTCTCCAGTGGTAGAAAAACTGTTTTTT. It encodes CASSSPVVEKLFF.

The V and J genes are TRBV6-1 and TRBJ1-4, with unresolved D. Germline V gene lookup returns CDR1 MNHNS and CDR2 SASEGT. CDR3 length equals 15 residues. Trimming took 2 bases from V and 5 from J, leaving 12 bases between them. Written as DNA, the CDR3 is TGTGCCAGCAGTGAATGGGGTCAGTCCAATGAAAAACTGTTTTTT. This codes for CASSEWGQSNEKLFF.

CDR3 coding DNA: TGTGCCAGCAGTTACTCGACGGGGGCGGGCAACTATGGCTACACCTTC. This sequence encodes CASSYSTGAGNYGYTF. The chain has TRBV6-5 and TRBJ1-2; D is perhaps TRBD1 (6 bases). The germline V gene encodes CDR1 MNHEY and CDR2 SVGAGI. The CDR3 is made up of 16 amino acids. The V gene lost 0 bases and the J gene lost 2 bases, with 13 bases spanning the gap.

The chain is built from TRBV6-2 or TRBV6-3 and TRBJ2-7; TRBD2 might be the D (6 bases). Germline V lookup: CDR1 MNHEY, CDR2 SVGEGT. Deletions cut 2 bases from V and 6 bases from J, with 8 bases between. The CDR3 sequence is 12 residues long. CDR3 sequence: CASSYVRGEQYF. CDR3 nucleotides: TGTGCCAGCAGTTACGTGCGGGGCGAGCAGTACTTC.

The chain carries TRBV5-1 and TRBJ1-1; possibly TRBD1 for D (6 bases). Trimming cost V 4 bases and J 0 bases, with 13 bases left between them. Germline assignment: CDR1 SGHRS and CDR2 YFSETQ. The CDR3 has 15 residues. The CDR3 bases are TGCGCCAGCAGCGCCAGGACAGAACTGAACACTGAAGCTTTCTTT. Residues: CASSARTELNTEAFF.

This chain joins TRBV7-6 and TRBJ2-2; D call uncertain. The germline gives CDR1 SGHVS, CDR2 FNYEAQ. This CDR3 comprises 13 residues. V lost 4 bases to trimming and J lost 5 bases, with 8 bases between them. CDR3 sequence reads: CASSSFRTGELFF. The CDR3 DNA follows: TGTGCCAGCAGCTCCTTTAGGACCGGGGAGCTGTTTTTT. Full variable domain (missing parts from reference TRBV7-6 and TRBJ2-2): GAGVSQSPRYKVTKRGQDVALRCDPISGHVSLYWYRQALGQGPEFLTYFNYEAQQDKSGLPNDRFSAERPEGSISTLTIQRTEQRDSAMYRCASSSFRTGELFFGEGSRLTVL.

This clone has just one count. The V call is TRBV6-5, the J call TRBJ1-2; D not certain. There are 15 residues in the CDR3. Looked up from germline, CDR1 is MNHEY and CDR2 is SVGAGI. V was shortened by 1 base and J by 8 bases, with 17 bases between the two germline ends. The CDR3 nucleotides are TGTGCCAGCAGTTACTGGAGTTCGGAAAAGAGAGGCTACACCTTC. This sequence encodes CASSYWSSEKRGYTF.

The genes are TRBV4-1 and TRBJ1-2; no clear D gene. The V gene lost 0 bases and the J gene lost 6 bases, with 8 bases spanning the gap. The CDR3 sequence is 13 residues long. Looked up from germline, CDR1 is MGHRA and CDR2 is YSYEKL. CDR3 region: CASSQDRADGYTF. CDR3 DNA: TGCGCCAGCAGCCAAGATCGGGCGGATGGCTACACCTTC.

The gene calls are TRBV20-1 and TRBJ1-2; 7 nucleotides align to TRBD1. Germline lookup yields CDR1 DFQATT and CDR2 SNEGSKA (reference sequence). CDR3 length: 17 residues. V shed 3 bases and J 8 bases; nucleotides not matched to a gene: 21. CDR3 DNA: TGCAGTGCTAGTCTACGCCATGTGGAAGACAGGGAGAAGGGCTACACCTTC. It is translated as CSASLRHVEDREKGYTF.

The CDR3 loop reads CSARDSLRDTF. The CDR3 bases are TGCAGTGCTAGGGACAGTCTAAGGGACACCTTC. The chain recombines TRBV20-1 with TRBJ1-2, with a tentative D call TRBD1 (6 bases). The CDR3 loop spans 11 amino acids. Deletions cut 3 bases from V and 12 bases from J, with 14 bases between. Germline CDR1 DFQATT, CDR2 SNEGSKA (reference sequence).

The chain has TRBV4-2 and TRBJ1-2; a weak D match, TRBD1 (6 bases). The CDR3 is 15 residues long. CDR1 is LGHNA and CDR2 is YNFKEQ in the germline V gene. V lost 0 bases, J lost 6 bases, and 14 bases lay in between. The CDR3 DNA follows: TGTGCCAGCAGCCAAGAGGGTACAGGGAGAGATGGCTACACCTTC. It is translated as CASSQEGTGRDGYTF.

The V and J genes are TRBV5-1 and TRBJ2-5, with 9 bases fitting TRBD2. CDR3 size: 15 residues. V was pared by 1 base and J by 4 bases, with 5 bases of the junction left unmatched. Germline values: CDR1 SGHRS, CDR2 YFSETQ. The CDR3 nucleotides are TGCGCCAGCAGCTTGAGCGGGGGGACGGGAGAGACCCAGTACTTC. Its translation: CASSLSGGTGETQYF.

This clone was recorded only once. J is TRBJ2-7 and V is TRBV19; the match to TRBD1 covers 7 bases. V lost 6 bases to trimming and J lost 3 bases; unmatched junction nucleotides: 8. CDR3 size: 14 residues. The germline V gene has CDR1 LNHDA and CDR2 SQIVND (reference sequence). For the CDR3, the DNA is TGTGCCAGTAGCCAACCGGGACAGAGCTACGAGCAGTACTTC. It is translated as CASSQPGQSYEQYF.